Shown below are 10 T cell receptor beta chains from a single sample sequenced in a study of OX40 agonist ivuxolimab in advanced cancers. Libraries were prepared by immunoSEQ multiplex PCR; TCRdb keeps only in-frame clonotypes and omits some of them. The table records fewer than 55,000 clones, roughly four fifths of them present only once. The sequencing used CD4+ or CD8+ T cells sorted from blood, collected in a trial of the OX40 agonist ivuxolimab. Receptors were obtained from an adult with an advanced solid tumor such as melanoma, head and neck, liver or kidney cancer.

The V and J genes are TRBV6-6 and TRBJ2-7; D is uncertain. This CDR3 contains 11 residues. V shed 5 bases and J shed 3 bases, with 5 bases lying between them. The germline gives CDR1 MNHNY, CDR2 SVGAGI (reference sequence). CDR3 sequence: CASSGNYEQYF. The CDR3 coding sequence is TGTGCCAGCAGTGGCAACTACGAGCAGTACTTC.

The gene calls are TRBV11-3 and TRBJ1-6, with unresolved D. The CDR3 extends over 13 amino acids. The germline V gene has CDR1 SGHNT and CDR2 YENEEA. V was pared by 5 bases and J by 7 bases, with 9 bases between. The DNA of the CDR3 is TGTGCCAGCAGCAACCGGAAAAATTCACCCCTCCACTTT. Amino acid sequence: CASSNRKNSPLHF.

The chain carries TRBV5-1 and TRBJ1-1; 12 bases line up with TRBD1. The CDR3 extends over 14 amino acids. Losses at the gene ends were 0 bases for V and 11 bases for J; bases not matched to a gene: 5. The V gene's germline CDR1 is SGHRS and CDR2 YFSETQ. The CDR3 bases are TGCGCCAGCAGCTTGGATGGGACAGGGGGCGAGGCTTTCTTT. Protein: CASSLDGTGGEAFF. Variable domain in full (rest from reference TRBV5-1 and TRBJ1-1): KAGVTQTPRYLIKTRGQQVTLSCSPISGHRSVSWYQQTPGQGLQFLFEYFSETQRNKGNFPGRFSGRQFSNSRSEMNVSTLELGDSALYLCASSLDGTGGEAFFGQGTRLTVV.

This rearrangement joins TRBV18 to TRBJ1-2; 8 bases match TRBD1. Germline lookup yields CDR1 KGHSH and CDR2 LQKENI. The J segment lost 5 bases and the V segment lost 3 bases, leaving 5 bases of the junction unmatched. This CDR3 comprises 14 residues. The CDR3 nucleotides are TGTGCCAGCTCACCGACAGGGGCTGAGTATGGCTACACCTTC. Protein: CASSPTGAEYGYTF.

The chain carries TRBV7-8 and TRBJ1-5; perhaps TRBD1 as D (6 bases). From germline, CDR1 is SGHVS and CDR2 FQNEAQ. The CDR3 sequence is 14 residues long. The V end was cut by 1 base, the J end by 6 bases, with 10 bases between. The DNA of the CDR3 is TGTGCCAGCAGCTTAGGGTCAGGGGCTCAGCCCCAGCATTTT. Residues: CASSLGSGAQPQHF.

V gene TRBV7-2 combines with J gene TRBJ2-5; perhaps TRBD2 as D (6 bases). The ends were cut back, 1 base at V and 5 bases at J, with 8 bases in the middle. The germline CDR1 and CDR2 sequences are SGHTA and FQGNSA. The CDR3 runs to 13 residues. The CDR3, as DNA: TGTGCCAGCAGCTTAGGAGGGAGGGAGACCCAGTACTTC. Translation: CASSLGGRETQYF.

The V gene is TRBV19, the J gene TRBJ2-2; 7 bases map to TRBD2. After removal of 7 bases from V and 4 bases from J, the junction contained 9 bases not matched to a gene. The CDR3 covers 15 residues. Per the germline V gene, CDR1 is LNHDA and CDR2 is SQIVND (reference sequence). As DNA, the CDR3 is TGTGCCAGTACCCTTCTAGCGGCGAGCACCGGGGAGCTGTTTTTT. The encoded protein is CASTLLAASTGELFF.

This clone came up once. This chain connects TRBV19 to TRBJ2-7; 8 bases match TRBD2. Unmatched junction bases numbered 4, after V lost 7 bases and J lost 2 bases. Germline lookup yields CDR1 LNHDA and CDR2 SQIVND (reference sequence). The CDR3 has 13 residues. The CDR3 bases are TGTGCCAGTACCCGGGAGGGGACCTACGAGCAGTACTTC. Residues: CASTREGTYEQYF.

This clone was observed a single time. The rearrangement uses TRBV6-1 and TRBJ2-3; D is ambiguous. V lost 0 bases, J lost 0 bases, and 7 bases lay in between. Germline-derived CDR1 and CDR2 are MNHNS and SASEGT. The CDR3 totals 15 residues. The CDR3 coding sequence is TGTGCCAGCAGTGAAGCGCCAGGAAGCACAGATACGCAGTATTTT. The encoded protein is CASSEAPGSTDTQYF.

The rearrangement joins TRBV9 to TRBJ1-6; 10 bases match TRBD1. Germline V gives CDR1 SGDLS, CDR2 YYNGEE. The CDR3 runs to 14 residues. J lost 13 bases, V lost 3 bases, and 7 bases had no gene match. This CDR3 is CASSATGTGDPLHF. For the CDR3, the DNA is TGTGCCAGCAGCGCAACCGGGACAGGGGATCCCCTCCACTTT. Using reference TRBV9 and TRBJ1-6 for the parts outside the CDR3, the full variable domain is DSGVTQTPKHLITATGQRVTLRCSPRSGDLSVYWYQQSLDQGLQFLIQYYNGEERAKGNILERFSAQQFPDLHSELNLSSLELGDSALYFCASSATGTGDPLHFGNGTRLTVT.